These 11 T cell receptor beta chains came from one sample sequenced in a study of metastatic and nonmetastatic thyroid tumors. None of the patients had undergone any treatment ahead of thyroid surgery. TCRdb used MiXCR to call clones anew from the PCR reads. The profile covers fewer than 30,000 clones, with less than 25% appearing a single time and 20% to 30% taken by the ten largest. The source material was blood. The origin of the receptors is a male donor with papillary thyroid cancer or a benign thyroid nodule (not recorded which). Some clones in this sample may be carry-over from other donors' samples.

This clone has at least ten counts. DNA of the CDR3: TGTGCCACCGACAGGGGACTTACCGTGGGCGATGGTGGCTACACCTTC. Translation: CATDRGLTVGDGGYTF. The V call is TRBV18, the J call TRBJ1-2; 8 nucleotides line up with TRBD1. The CDR3 sequence is 16 residues long. Unmatched junction bases numbered 20, after V lost 10 bases and J lost 7 bases. Per germline, CDR1 KGHSH and CDR2 LQKENI.

The chain employs TRBV5-1 and TRBJ2-7, with 13 nucleotides matching TRBD2. The ends lost 4 bases at V and 7 bases at J; junction bases unmatched: 5. Germline lookup yields CDR1 SGHRS and CDR2 YFSETQ. The CDR3 length is 14 residues. The CDR3 DNA reads as TGCGCCAGCAGCGAAGGACTAGCGGGAGTAGAGCAGTACTTC. This codes for CASSEGLAGVEQYF.

This clone was picked up many times. J is TRBJ2-2 and V is TRBV7-8, with 9 bases fitting TRBD2. There are 16 residues in the CDR3. V was clipped by 2 bases and J by 4 bases; unmatched bases: 5. Germline-derived CDR1 and CDR2 are SGHVS and FQNEAQ. Here the CDR3 reads CASSLLVAGATGELFF. In DNA, the CDR3 is TGTGCCAGCAGCTTATTGGTAGCGGGGGCCACCGGGGAGCTGTTTTTT.

This clone has at least ten counts. V is TRBV30 and J is TRBJ1-1, with a possible D match to TRBD1 (5 bases). Per germline, CDR1 GTSNPN and CDR2 SVGIG (reference sequence). V lost 3 bases to trimming and J lost 4 bases, with 9 bases between them. This CDR3 region has 12 residues. The CDR3 nucleotides read TGTGCCTGGAGCCTTGGGACCACTGAAGCTTTCTTT. Protein product: CAWSLGTTEAFF. Complete variable domain (other parts from reference TRBV30 and TRBJ1-1): SQTIHQWPATLVQPVGSPLSLECTVEGTSNPNLYWYRQAAGRGLQLLFYSVGIGQISSEVPQNLSASRPQDRQFILSSKKLLLSDSGFYLCAWSLGTTEAFFGQGTRLTVV.

The chain joins TRBV6-1 to TRBJ2-7; D might be TRBD2 (6 bases). The CDR3 covers 11 residues. Trimming took off 10 bases at V and 4 bases at J, with 11 bases between the two ends. Germline CDR1 is MNHNS and CDR2 is SASEGT. The CDR3 coding sequence is TGTGCCATTGTGGGAGGTTACGAGCAGTACTTC. This translates into CAIVGGYEQYF.

This clone was seen many times. V gene TRBV10-1 combines with J gene TRBJ1-1, with D maybe TRBD1 (6 bases). This CDR3 region has 13 residues. Germline V lookup: CDR1 WNHNN, CDR2 SYGVQD (reference sequence). V lost 5 bases, J lost 3 bases, and 10 bases lay in between. Here the CDR3 DNA reads TGCGCCAGCAGTCGAGGACAGTACACTGAAGCTTTCTTT. It translates to CASSRGQYTEAFF.

In this sample, this clone turned up many times. The V call is TRBV14, the J call TRBJ2-7; 11 nucleotides match TRBD1. V trimming: 4 bases; J trimming: 6 bases; junction bases outside the gene matches: 11. This CDR3 region has 16 residues. Germline lookup yields CDR1 SGHDN and CDR2 FVKESK. CDR3: CASSLSGQGVSGEQYF. CDR3 bases: TGTGCCAGCAGCCTTTCGGGACAGGGGGTGTCGGGCGAGCAGTACTTC.

This clone was detected many times. The V call is TRBV5-5, the J call TRBJ1-2, with D uncertain. Germline CDR1 is SGHKS and CDR2 is YYEKEE (reference sequence). V was pared by 1 base and J by 1 base, with 11 bases between. The CDR3 sequence is 15 residues long. The CDR3 DNA reads TGTGCCAGCAGCTTGACAGTCCTTAGTAACTATGGCTACACCTTC. Translated: CASSLTVLSNYGYTF.

By sample fraction, this clone is medium-sized (0.01 to 0.1%). The rearrangement uses TRBV6-5 and TRBJ2-1, with 12 bases aligning to TRBD2. V was pared by 4 bases and J by 3 bases, with 4 bases of the junction left unmatched. Germline loops: CDR1 MNHEY, CDR2 SVGAGI. The length of the CDR3 is 16 residues. CDR3 region: CASSSRTSGDYNEQFF. The CDR3 bases are TGTGCCAGCAGTTCCCGGACTAGCGGGGACTACAATGAGCAGTTCTTC.

The V gene is TRBV20-1, the J gene TRBJ1-1, with unresolved D. This CDR3 is 14 amino acids long. V was clipped by 0 bases and J by 6 bases, with 14 bases between them. CDR1 and CDR2 from the germline V gene are DFQATT and SNEGSKA (reference sequence). For the CDR3, the DNA is TGCAGTGCTAGAGACGTAGGCCTTTTGGCTGAAGCTTTCTTT. This translates into CSARDVGLLAEAFF.

There are many counts of this clone. The rearrangement uses TRBV28 and TRBJ1-2, with a tentative D call TRBD1 (5 bases). Deletions cut 4 bases from V and 7 bases from J, with 16 bases between. Germline lookup yields CDR1 MDHEN and CDR2 SYDVKM. This CDR3 has 14 residues. CDR3 protein: CASSSKGLWGGYTF. The DNA for the CDR3 is TGTGCCAGCAGTTCCAAGGGACTCTGGGGTGGCTACACCTTC.